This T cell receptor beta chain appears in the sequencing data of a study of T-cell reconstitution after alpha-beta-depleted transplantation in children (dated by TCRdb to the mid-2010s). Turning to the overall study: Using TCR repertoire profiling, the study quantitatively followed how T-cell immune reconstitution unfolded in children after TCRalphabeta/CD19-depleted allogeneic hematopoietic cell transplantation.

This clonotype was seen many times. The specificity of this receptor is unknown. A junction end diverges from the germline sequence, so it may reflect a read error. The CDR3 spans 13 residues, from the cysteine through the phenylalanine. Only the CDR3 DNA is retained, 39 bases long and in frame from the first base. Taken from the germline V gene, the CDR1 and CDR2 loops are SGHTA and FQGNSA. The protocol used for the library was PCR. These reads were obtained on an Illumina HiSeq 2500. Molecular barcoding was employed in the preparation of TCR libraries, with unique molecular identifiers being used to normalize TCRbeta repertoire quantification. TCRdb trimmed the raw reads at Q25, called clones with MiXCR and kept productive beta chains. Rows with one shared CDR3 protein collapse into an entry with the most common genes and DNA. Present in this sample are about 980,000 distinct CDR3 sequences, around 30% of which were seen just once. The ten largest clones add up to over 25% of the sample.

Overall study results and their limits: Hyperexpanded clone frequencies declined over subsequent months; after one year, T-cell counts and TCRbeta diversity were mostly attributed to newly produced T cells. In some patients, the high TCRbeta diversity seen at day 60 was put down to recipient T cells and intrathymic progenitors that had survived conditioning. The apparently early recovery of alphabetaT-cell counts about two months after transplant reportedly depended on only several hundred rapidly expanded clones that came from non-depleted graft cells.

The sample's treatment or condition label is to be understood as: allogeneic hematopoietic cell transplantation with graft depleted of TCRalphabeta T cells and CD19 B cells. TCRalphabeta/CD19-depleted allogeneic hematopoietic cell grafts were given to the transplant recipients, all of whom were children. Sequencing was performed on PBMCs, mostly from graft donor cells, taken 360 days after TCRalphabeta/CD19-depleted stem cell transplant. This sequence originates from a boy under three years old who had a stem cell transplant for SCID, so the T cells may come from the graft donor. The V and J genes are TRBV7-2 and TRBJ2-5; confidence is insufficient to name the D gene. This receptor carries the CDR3 CASSLTPQETQYF. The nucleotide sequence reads TGCGCCAGCAGCTTGACGCCTCAAGAGACCCAGTACTTC.